This T cell receptor beta chain emerged from a study of blood T cell repertoires in COVID-19. The table came from immunoSEQ multiplex PCR; TCRdb's copy has only in-frame clones and leaves some out. Of about 280,000 clones in the sample, roughly 85% were seen once. V gave up 0 bases and J gave up 3 bases, with 12 bases separating them. Germline CDR1 SGHRS, CDR2 YFSETQ. The CDR3 runs to 15 residues. The clonotype originates from a man in his fifties or sixties with active or convalescent COVID-19. Sample: peripheral blood. V and J are TRBV5-1 and TRBJ2-5; a possible D gene is TRBD1 (5 bases). CDR3 coding DNA: TGCGCCAGCAGCTTGGTGGCAGGGCAGGAAGAGACCCAGTACTTC. Translated, it gives CASSLVAGQEETQYF.